A selection of T cell receptor beta chains follows, all from one sample in a study of T cells after yellow fever vaccination. Each CDR3 protein gets one entry after TCRdb re-called the 5' RACE reads with MiXCR. This table holds 300,000 to 350,000 distinct CDR3 sequences, about 10% found once. The material sequenced was CD4+ T cells sorted from PBMCs, taken 45 days after the yellow fever booster vaccination. All receptors derive from a man aged 18 to 30 who received the YFV17D yellow fever vaccine. Both conserved end residues are part of each CDR3. D genes are given only for firm matches. Size values are once, few and many counts, or a class for expanded clones, and some rows have none.

d_call,j_call,clone_size,v_call,cdr3_aa,cdr3_nt
TRBD2,TRBJ2-3,NA,TRBV24-1,CATSDFPLGGGISDTQYF,TGTGCCACCAGTGATTTTCCCCTTGGGGGGGGGATCTCAGATACGCAGTATTTT
NA,TRBJ2-6,few,TRBV5-1,CASSLDLSGANVLTF,TGCGCCAGCAGCTTGGATCTCTCTGGGGCCAACGTCCTGACTTTC
NA,TRBJ1-1,NA,TRBV9,CASSSSSTEAFF,TGTGCCAGCAGCTCCTCATCCACTGAAGCTTTCTTT
NA,TRBJ2-3,NA,TRBV14,CASSHRGIRTDTQYF,TGTGCCAGCAGCCATCGGGGAATTCGCACAGATACGCAGTATTTT
NA,TRBJ2-3,NA,TRBV2,CAGKLFSSTDTQYF,TGTGCCGGCAAATTGTTCTCTAGCACAGATACGCAGTATTTT
NA,TRBJ1-2,few,TRBV5-1,CASSPDYRVLDYGYTF,TGCGCCAGCAGCCCGGATTACAGGGTCTTGGACTATGGCTACACCTTC
NA,TRBJ2-2,many,TRBV5-1,CASSLIGYDSGELFF,TGCGCCAGCAGCTTAATCGGATACGACTCCGGGGAGCTGTTTTTT
NA,TRBJ2-6,NA,TRBV28,CASSTPRSGANVLTF,TGTGCCAGCAGTACCCCGCGGTCCGGGGCCAACGTCCTGACTTTC
NA,TRBJ1-5,NA,TRBV27,CASIPFGSNQPQHF,TGTGCCAGCATCCCTTTCGGGAGCAATCAGCCCCAGCATTTT
NA,TRBJ1-1,NA,TRBV5-1,CASSPGLLNTEAFF,TGCGCCAGCAGCCCGGGACTCCTGAACACTGAAGCTTTCTTT
NA,TRBJ2-3,NA,TRBV5-1,CASTSGFSTDTQYF,TGCGCCAGCACCTCGGGGTTTAGCACAGATACGCAGTATTTT
TRBD1,TRBJ1-2,NA,TRBV4-2,CASSQASGTGYGYTF,TGTGCCAGCAGCCAAGCCTCCGGGACAGGGTACGGCTACACCTTC
NA,TRBJ1-5,NA,TRBV2,CASRFQNSNQPQHF,TGTGCCAGCAGATTTCAGAATAGCAATCAGCCCCAGCATTTT
NA,TRBJ2-5,many,TRBV12-3/TRBV12-4,CASSLPASRKTQYF,TGTGCCAGCAGTTTACCGGCATCTCGCAAGACCCAGTACTTC
NA,TRBJ1-5,many,TRBV2,CASSPAGVSGNQPQHF,TGTGCCAGCAGCCCCGCAGGGGTTTCTGGCAATCAGCCCCAGCATTTT
NA,TRBJ1-2,NA,TRBV19,CASTTQGLMGQYGYTF,TGTGCCAGTACGACACAAGGACTTATGGGCCAGTATGGCTACACCTTC
NA,TRBJ2-3,NA,TRBV7-9,CASSRPGRPQADTQYF,TGTGCCAGCAGCCGTCCCGGGCGTCCACAGGCGGATACGCAGTATTTT
NA,TRBJ2-3,NA,TRBV10-3,CAISESGLSGATDTQYF,TGTGCCATCAGTGAGTCGGGGTTGTCTGGGGCCACAGATACGCAGTATTTT
TRBD1,TRBJ1-2,NA,TRBV7-9,CASSSRGLYGYTF,TGTGCCAGCAGCTCCAGGGGGCTCTATGGCTACACCTTC
NA,TRBJ1-5,NA,TRBV7-9,CASSQGLGGQPQHF,TGTGCCAGCAGCCAGGGCCTCGGAGGTCAGCCCCAGCATTTT
NA,TRBJ2-1,few,TRBV20-1,CSARDRKRGYNEQFF,TGCAGTGCTAGAGATCGTAAGCGCGGTTACAATGAGCAGTTCTTC
NA,TRBJ1-6,NA,TRBV6-5,CATRAALGSPLHF,TGTGCTACCCGGGCCGCTCTCGGTTCACCCCTCCACTTT
NA,TRBJ1-2,few,TRBV4-2,CASSQEAGLDYGYTF,TGTGCCAGCAGCCAAGAAGCAGGGCTGGACTATGGCTACACCTTC
NA,TRBJ1-6,many,TRBV28,CASSYQLRQPLHF,TGTGCCAGCAGTTACCAGCTAAGGCAACCCCTCCACTTT
NA,TRBJ1-4,NA,TRBV7-2,CASSAQAWGTYEKLFF,TGTGCCAGCAGCGCTCAAGCGTGGGGGACGTATGAAAAACTGTTTTTT
NA,TRBJ2-4,many,TRBV12-3/TRBV12-4,CASSLGRDSIQYF,TGTGCCAGCAGCTTGGGCAGGGATAGCATTCAGTACTTC